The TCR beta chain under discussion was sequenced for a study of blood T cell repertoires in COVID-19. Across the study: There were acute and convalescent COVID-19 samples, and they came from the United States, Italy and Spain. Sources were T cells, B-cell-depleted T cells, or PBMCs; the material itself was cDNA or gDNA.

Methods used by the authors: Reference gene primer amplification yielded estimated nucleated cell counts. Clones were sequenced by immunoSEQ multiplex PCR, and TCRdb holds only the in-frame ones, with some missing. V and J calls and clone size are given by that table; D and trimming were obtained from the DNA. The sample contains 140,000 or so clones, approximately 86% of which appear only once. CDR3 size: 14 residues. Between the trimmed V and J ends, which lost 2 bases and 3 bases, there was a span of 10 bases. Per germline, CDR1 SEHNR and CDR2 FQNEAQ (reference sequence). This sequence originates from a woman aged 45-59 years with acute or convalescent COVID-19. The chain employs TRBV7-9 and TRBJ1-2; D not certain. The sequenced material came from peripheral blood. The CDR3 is CASSLREGDYGYTF. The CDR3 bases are TGTGCCAGCAGCTTACGGGAAGGCGACTATGGCTACACCTTC. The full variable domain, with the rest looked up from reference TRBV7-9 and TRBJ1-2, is DTGVSQNPRHKITKRGQNVTFRCDPISEHNRLYWYRQTLGQGPEFLTYFQNEAQLEKSRLLSDRFSAERPKGSFSTLEIQRTEQGDSAMYLCASSLREGDYGYTFGSGTRLTVV.